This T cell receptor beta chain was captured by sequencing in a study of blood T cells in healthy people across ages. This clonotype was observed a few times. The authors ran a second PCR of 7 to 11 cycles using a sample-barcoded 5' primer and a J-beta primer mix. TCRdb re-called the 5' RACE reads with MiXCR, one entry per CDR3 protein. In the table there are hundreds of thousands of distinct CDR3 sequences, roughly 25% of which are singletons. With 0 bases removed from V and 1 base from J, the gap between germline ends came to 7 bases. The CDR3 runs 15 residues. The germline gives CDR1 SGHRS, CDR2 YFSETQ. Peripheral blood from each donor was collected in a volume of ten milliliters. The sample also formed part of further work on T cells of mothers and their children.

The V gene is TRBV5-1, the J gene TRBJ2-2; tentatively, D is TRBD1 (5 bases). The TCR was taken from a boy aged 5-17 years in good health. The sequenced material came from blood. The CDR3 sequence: CASSLEQGNTGELFF. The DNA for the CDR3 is TGCGCCAGCAGCTTGGAGCAGGGGAACACCGGGGAGCTGTTTTTT.